The rows below give T cell receptor beta chains drawn from one sample of a study of blood T cells in healthy people across ages. Via MiXCR, TCRdb re-called the 5' RACE reads, giving one row per CDR3 protein. The sample yields 800,000 to 950,000 distinct CDR3 sequences, 45% to 50% seen once. The sample comprised blood. These receptors were obtained from a man under 40 in good health. The CDR3 runs from the conserved cysteine through the conserved F or W. D genes are given only for firm matches. Size tells how often a clone was seen (once, few, many) or the class of an expanded clone, and some rows leave it out.

clone size	D gene	J gene	V gene	CDR3 protein
NA	NA	TRBJ2-3	TRBV7-2	CASSSRGGTQYF
NA	TRBD1	TRBJ2-7	TRBV6-2/TRBV6-3	CASSGQGANSYEQYF
NA	TRBD1	TRBJ1-1	TRBV7-2	CASSLEGGGMTEAFF
NA	NA	TRBJ2-7	TRBV7-9	CASSSQGLKGEQYF
few	NA	TRBJ1-6	TRBV4-1	CASSQDGGPGESPLHF
NA	TRBD2	TRBJ2-3	TRBV4-3	CASSQGTGTSGRNTQYF
NA	NA	TRBJ1-3	TRBV7-2	CASSRRGSGNTIYF
NA	NA	TRBJ2-1	TRBV6-1	CASSERSPGGYIWNEQFF
many	NA	TRBJ1-2	TRBV4-3	CASSQRPGLGDGYTF
NA	TRBD1	TRBJ2-5	TRBV15	CATSRTRFQDRGQETQYF
many	NA	TRBJ2-7	TRBV4-1	CASSQDAAGLYEQYF
NA	TRBD1	TRBJ1-1	TRBV20-1	CSAKSDRATEAFF
few	TRBD1	TRBJ1-6	TRBV4-2	CASSQPGGYSPLHF
many	NA	TRBJ2-3	TRBV5-1	CASSVGGDTDTQYF
NA	NA	TRBJ1-2	TRBV6-6	CASRLTAPHGYTF
NA	NA	TRBJ2-3	TRBV5-1	CASSLFGRGSSTDTQYF
NA	TRBD2	TRBJ2-1	TRBV12-3/TRBV12-4	CASRRGLAASNEQFF
NA	TRBD1	TRBJ1-2	TRBV10-3	CAISGTGWSYTF
once	NA	NA	TRBV7-2	CASNLDGGSYEQYF
NA	NA	TRBJ2-7	TRBV6-1	CASSEGRLSYEQYF
few	NA	TRBJ2-3	TRBV9	CASSVEGVSDTQYF
NA	NA	TRBJ2-1	TRBV6-6	CASNKGLRQFF
NA	NA	TRBJ2-1	TRBV9	CASSVIPAGASYNEQFF
NA	TRBD2	TRBJ2-1	TRBV4-1	CASSSRLAPHNEQFF
few	NA	TRBJ2-4	TRBV6-5	CASSHDVKNIQYF
NA	TRBD1	TRBJ1-1	TRBV4-1	CASSQNRGPDTEAFF
few	TRBD2	TRBJ2-1	TRBV11-1	CASSFGAGGLPEQFF
once	NA	TRBJ2-1	TRBV27	CASSLVRAHNEQFF
NA	TRBD1	TRBJ1-5	TRBV25-1	CASSATGGTQPQHF